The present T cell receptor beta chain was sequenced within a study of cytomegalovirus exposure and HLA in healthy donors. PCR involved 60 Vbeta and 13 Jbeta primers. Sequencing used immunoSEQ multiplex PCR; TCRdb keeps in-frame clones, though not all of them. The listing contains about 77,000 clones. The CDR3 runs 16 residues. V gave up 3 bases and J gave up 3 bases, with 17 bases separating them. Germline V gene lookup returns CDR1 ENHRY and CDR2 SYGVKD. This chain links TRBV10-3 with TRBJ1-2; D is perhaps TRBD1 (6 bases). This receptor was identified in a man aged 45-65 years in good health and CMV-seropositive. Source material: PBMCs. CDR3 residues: CAISDFGGREDYGYTF. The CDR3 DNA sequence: TGTGCCATCAGTGATTTCGGGGGGCGCGAAGACTATGGCTACACCTTC.